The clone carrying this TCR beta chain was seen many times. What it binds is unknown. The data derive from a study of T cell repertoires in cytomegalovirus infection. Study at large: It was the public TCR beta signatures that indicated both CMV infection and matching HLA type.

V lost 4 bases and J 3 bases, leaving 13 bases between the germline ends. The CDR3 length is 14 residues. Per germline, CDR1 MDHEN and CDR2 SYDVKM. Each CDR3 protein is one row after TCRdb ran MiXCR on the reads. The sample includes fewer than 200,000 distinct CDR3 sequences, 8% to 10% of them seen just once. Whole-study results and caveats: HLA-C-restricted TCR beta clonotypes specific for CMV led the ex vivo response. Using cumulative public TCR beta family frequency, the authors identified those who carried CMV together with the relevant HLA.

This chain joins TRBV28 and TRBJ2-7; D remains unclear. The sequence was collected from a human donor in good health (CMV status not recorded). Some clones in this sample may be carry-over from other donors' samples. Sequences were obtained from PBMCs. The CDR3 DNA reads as TGTGCCAGCAGTTCCAGAAATCGCCGCTACGAGCAGTACTTC. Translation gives CASSSRNRRYEQYF.